This TCR beta chain is from a study of cytomegalovirus exposure and HLA in healthy donors. Regarding the study as a whole: Some V segments, TRBV6-2 and TRBV6-3 among them, were indistinguishable and were therefore excluded. Productive status was seen about 87% or about 30% of the time for most TCR beta V segments in an earlier analysis. Associated with cytomegalovirus, according to the listing, were around 160 TCR beta chains. Later on, a genetic analysis was performed. It linked a missense variant in DCLRE1C with V- and J-gene trimming of TCR beta.

PCR amplification relied on 60 Vbeta primers (plus 13 Jbeta primers). The method was immunoSEQ multiplex PCR; TCRdb's version includes in-frame clones alone and lacks a portion of them. The sample holds some 180,000 clones, approximately 80% seen once. In the case of this clone: Its target is unknown. Other DNA sequences from this sample encode an identical CDR3 as well.

V was clipped by 3 bases and J by 0 bases, with 12 bases between them. CDR3 length: 15 residues. Looked up from germline, CDR1 is MNHEY and CDR2 is SVGAGI. This sequence originates from a girl aged 10 to 17 in good health and CMV-seropositive. Sample: PBMCs. The chain links TRBV6-5 to TRBJ2-7; D is possibly TRBD1 (5 bases). DNA of the CDR3: TGTGCCAGCAGTTATTCCCGCGACAGCTCCTACGAGCAGTACTTC. The encoded protein is CASSYSRDSSYEQYF.